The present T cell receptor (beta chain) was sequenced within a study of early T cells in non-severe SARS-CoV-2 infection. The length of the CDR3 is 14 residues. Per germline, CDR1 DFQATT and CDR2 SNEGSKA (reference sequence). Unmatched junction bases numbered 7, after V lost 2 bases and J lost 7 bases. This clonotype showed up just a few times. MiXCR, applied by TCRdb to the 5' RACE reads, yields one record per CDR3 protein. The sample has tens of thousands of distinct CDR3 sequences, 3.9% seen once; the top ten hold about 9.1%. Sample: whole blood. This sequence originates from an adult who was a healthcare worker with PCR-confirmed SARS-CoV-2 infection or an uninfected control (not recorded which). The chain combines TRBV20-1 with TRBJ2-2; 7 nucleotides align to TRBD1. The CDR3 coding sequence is TGCAGTGCTAGACCGACAGGGTTTGTCGGGGAGCTGTTTTTT. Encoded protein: CSARPTGFVGELFF.